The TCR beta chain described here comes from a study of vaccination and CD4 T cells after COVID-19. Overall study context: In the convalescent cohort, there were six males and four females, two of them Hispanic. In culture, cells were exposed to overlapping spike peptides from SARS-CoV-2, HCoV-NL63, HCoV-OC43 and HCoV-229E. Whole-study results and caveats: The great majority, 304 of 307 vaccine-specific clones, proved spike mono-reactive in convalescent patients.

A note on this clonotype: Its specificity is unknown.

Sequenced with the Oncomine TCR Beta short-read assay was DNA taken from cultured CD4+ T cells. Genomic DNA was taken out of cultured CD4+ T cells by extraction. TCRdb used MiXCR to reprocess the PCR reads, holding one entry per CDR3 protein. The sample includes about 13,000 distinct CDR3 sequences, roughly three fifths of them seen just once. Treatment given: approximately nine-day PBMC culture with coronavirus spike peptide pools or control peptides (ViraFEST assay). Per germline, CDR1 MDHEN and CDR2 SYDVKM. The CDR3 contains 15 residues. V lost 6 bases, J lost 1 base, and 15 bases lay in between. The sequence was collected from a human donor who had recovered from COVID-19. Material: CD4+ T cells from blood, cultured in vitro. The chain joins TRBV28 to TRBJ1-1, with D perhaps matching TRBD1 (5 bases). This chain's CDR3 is CASSSPGRRNTEAFF. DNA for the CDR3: TGTGCCAGCAGCTCTCCGGGACGGCGGAACACTGAAGCTTTCTTT.